The following is a T cell receptor (beta chain) sequence with its context. Germline V gene lookup returns CDR1 SGHRS and CDR2 YFSETQ. The CDR3 runs to 15 residues. V shed 2 bases, J shed 4 bases, and the junction held 6 bases outside the gene matches. This record belongs to a study of blood T cell repertoires in COVID-19. The wider study: Whether acute or convalescent, the COVID-19 samples came from the United States, Italy and Spain. PBMCs, B-cell-depleted T cells, or T cells provided the cDNA or gDNA that made up the material.

Per the original data handling: Counts of nucleated cells, estimated from reference gene primer amplification, were obtained. Measured with immunoSEQ multiplex PCR; TCRdb has only the in-frame clones, and not every one. The DNA gave D and trimming, while V, J and clone size come from that table. The table lists 200,000 to 300,000 clones, around 87% of them singletons. The chain has TRBV5-1 and TRBJ2-5, with 9 bases fitting TRBD2. Sequencing was performed on peripheral blood. The clonotype comes from a woman in her 50s with acute or convalescent COVID-19. The CDR3 DNA sequence: TGCGCCAGCAGCTTCGGGGGCGGGAGGGGAGAGACCCAGTACTTC. Encoded protein: CASSFGGGRGETQYF. Looking up the rest from reference TRBV5-1 and TRBJ2-5 gives the full variable domain: KAGVTQTPRYLIKTRGQQVTLSCSPISGHRSVSWYQQTPGQGLQFLFEYFSETQRNKGNFPGRFSGRQFSNSRSEMNVSTLELGDSALYLCASSFGGGRGETQYFGPGTRLLVL.